This TCR beta chain comes out of a study of cytomegalovirus exposure and HLA in healthy donors. Study-wide results and caveats: The study designated 150 to 200 TCR beta chains cytomegalovirus-associated. Prediction of most subjects' HLA-A and HLA-B alleles by TCR beta sequences was reportedly accurate.

Turning to this clone: Its specificity is not known.

The junction had 2 bases not matched to a gene; V was cut back by 3 bases and J by 1 base. Germline V gene sequence: CDR1 KGHSH, CDR2 LQKENI. The CDR3 extends over 15 amino acids. 13 Jbeta primers and 60 Vbeta primers were used for the PCR. Here immunoSEQ multiplex PCR was the method, and the copy in TCRdb shows in-frame clones only, minus some. This sample's table has some 120,000 clones. This chain joins TRBV18 and TRBJ1-4, with 7 bases that match TRBD1. Sequencing was carried out using PBMCs. This TCR was sampled from a man between 35 and 55 years old in good health and CMV-seropositive. The DNA of the CDR3 is TGTGCCAGCTCACCTGGGGACAGAACTAATGAAAAACTGTTTTTT. Translated: CASSPGDRTNEKLFF.